This TCR beta chain was recovered during a study of early T cells in non-severe SARS-CoV-2 infection. TCRdb reprocessed the 5' RACE reads via MiXCR and lists one record per CDR3 protein. The sample lists roughly 92,000 distinct CDR3 sequences; about 12% were seen once. The sequence derives from an adult who was a healthcare worker with PCR-confirmed SARS-CoV-2 infection or an uninfected control (not recorded which). The sequences come from whole blood, collected at baseline.

The CDR3: CASSLAGGYDEQFF. The CDR3 nucleotides are TGTGCCAGCAGCTTAGCGGGAGGATATGATGAGCAGTTCTTC. V and J are TRBV7-2 and TRBJ2-1; a weak D match, TRBD2 (6 bases). The V and J ends lost 0 bases and 8 bases respectively, with 11 bases between them. This CDR3 is built from 14 residues. Germline assignment: CDR1 SGHTA and CDR2 FQGNSA.